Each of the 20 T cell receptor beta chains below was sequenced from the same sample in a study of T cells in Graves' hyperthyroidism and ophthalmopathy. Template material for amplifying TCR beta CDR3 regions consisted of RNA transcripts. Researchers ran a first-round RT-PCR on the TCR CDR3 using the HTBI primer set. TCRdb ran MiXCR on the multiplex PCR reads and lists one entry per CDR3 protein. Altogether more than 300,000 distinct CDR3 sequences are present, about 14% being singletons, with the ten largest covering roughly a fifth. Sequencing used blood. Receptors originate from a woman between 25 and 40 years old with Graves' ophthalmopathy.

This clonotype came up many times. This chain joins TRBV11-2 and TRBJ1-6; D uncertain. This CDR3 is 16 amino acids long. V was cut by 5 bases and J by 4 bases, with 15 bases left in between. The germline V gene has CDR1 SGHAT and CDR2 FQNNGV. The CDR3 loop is CASSPWRDRYNSPLHF. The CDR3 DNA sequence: TGTGCCAGCAGCCCCTGGAGAGATAGATATAATTCACCCCTCCACTTT. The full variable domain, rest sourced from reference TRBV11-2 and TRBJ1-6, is EAGVAQSPRYKIIEKRQSVAFWCNPISGHATLYWYQQILGQGPKLLIQFQNNGVVDDSQLPKDRFSAERLKGVDSTLKIQPAKLEDSAVYLCASSPWRDRYNSPLHFGNGTRLTVT.

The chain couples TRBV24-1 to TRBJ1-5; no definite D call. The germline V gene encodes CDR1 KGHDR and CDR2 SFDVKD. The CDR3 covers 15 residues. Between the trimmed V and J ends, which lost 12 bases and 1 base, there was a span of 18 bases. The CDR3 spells CAPPKGQRSNQPQHF. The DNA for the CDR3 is TGTGCCCCGCCCAAAGGGCAGCGAAGCAATCAGCCCCAGCATTTT.

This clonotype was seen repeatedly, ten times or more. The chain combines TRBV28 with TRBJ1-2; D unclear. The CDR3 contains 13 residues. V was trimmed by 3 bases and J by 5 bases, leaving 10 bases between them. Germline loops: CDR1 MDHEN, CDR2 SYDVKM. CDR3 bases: TGTGCCAGCAGTTTGGGGTCTGGGTATGGCTACACCTTC. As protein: CASSLGSGYGYTF.

CDR3 nucleotide sequence: TGTGCCAGCAGCTTAGGTTGGACAGGTGACACCGGGGAGCTGTTTTTT. Translated, it gives CASSLGWTGDTGELFF. The V and J genes are TRBV7-6 and TRBJ2-2; TRBD1 agrees at 7 bases. Germline values: CDR1 SGHVS, CDR2 FNYEAQ. J gave up 3 bases and V 1 base, and 5 bases lay outside the gene matches. This CDR3 has 16 residues.

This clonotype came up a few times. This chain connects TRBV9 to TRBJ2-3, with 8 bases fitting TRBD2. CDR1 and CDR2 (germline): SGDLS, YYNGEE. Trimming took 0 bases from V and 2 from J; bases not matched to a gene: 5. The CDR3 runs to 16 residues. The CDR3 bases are TGTGCCAGCAGCGTAGCCCGGGGGGGATACACAGATACGCAGTATTTT. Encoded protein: CASSVARGGYTDTQYF.

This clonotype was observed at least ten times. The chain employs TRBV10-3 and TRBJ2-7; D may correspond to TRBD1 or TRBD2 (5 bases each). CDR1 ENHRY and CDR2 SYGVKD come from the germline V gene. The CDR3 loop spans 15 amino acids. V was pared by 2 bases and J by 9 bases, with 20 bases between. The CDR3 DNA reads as TGTGCCATCAGTGAGGCCGAGGGAAGAGGGGTCGGGCAGTACTTC. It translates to CAISEAEGRGVGQYF.

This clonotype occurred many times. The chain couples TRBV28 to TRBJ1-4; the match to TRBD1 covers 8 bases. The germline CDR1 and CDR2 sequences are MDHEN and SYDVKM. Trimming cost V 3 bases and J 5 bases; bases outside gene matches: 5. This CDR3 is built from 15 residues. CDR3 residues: CASSLWTGTNEKLFF. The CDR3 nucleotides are TGTGCCAGCAGTTTGTGGACAGGGACAAATGAAAAACTGTTTTTT. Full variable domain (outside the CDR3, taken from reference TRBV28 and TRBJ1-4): DVKVTQSSRYLVKRTGEKVFLECVQDMDHENMFWYRQDPGLGLRLIYFSYDVKMKEKGDIPEGYSVSREKKERFSLILESASTNQTSMYLCASSLWTGTNEKLFFGSGTQLSVL.

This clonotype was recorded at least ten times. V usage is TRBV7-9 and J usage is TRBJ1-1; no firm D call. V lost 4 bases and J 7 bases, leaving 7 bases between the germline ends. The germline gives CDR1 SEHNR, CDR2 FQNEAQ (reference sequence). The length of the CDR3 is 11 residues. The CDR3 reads CASSSEGEAFF. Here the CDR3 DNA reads TGTGCCAGCAGCTCAGAAGGTGAAGCTTTCTTT.

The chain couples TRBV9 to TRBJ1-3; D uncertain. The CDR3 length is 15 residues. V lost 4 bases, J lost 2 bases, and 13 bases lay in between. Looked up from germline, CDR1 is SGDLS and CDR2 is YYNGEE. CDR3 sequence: CASSPPIGAGNTIYF. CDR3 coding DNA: TGTGCCAGCAGCCCTCCAATCGGGGCTGGAAACACCATATATTTT.

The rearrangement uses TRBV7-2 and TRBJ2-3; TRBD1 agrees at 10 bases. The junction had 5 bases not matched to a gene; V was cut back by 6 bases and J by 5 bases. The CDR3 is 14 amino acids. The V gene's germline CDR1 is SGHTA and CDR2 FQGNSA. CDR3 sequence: CASRFGQGVDTQYF. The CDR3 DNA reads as TGTGCCAGCAGATTCGGACAGGGGGTAGATACGCAGTATTTT.

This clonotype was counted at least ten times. As DNA, the CDR3 is TGTGCCAGCAGCTTGTATGCTAGCGGGGGGTTGTATACGCAGTATTTT. As protein: CASSLYASGGLYTQYF. The chain links TRBV5-8 to TRBJ2-3, with 11 bases fitting TRBD2. With V trimmed by 1 base and J by 7 bases, 8 bases remained unmatched. Germline loops: CDR1 SGHTS, CDR2 YDEGEE. The CDR3 has 16 residues.

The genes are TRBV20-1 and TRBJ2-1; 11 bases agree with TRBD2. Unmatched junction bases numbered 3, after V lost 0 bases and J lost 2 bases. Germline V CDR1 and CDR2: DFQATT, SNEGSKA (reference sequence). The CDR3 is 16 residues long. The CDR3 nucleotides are TGCAGTGCTAGAGAAATAGCGGGGGGGGCCTACAATGAGCAGTTCTTC. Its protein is CSAREIAGGAYNEQFF.

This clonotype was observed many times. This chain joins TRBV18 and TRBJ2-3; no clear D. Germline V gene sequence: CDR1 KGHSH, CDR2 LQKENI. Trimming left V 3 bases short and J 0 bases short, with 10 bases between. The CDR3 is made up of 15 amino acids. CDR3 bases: TGTGCCAGCTCACCCCCGGCAGTTAGCACAGATACGCAGTATTTT. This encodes CASSPPAVSTDTQYF.

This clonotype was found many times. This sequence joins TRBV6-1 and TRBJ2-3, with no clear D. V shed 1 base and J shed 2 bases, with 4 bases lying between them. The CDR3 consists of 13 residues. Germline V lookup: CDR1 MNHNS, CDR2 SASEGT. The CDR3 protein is CASSEGFTDTQYF. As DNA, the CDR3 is TGTGCCAGCAGTGAAGGGTTCACAGATACGCAGTATTTT.

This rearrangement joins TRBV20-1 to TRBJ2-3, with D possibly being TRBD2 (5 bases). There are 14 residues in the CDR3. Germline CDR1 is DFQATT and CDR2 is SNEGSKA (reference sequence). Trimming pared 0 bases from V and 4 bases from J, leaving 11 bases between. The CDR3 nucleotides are TGCAGTGCTAGAGATCAGATTAGCGCAGATACGCAGTATTTT. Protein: CSARDQISADTQYF.

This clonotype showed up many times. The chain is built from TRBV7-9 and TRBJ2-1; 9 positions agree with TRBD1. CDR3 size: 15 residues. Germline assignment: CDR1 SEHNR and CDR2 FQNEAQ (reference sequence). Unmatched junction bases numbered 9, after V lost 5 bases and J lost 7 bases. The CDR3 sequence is CASSRYRGLRNEQFF. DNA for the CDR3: TGTGCCAGCAGCCGATACAGGGGGCTGAGAAATGAGCAGTTCTTC.

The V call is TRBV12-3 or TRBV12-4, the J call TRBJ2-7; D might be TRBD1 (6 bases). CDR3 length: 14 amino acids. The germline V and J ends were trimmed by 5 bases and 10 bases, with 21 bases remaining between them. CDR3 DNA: TGTGCCAGCAGTCAAACAGGGTCAAAGGGGGATCAGTACTTC. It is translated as CASSQTGSKGDQYF.

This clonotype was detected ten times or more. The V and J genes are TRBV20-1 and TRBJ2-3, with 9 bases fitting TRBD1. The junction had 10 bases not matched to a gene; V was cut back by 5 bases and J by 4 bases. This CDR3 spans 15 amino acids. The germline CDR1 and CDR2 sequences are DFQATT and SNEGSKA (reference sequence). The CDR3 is CSALTGGRWADTQYF. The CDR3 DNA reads TGCAGTGCTCTCACAGGGGGCCGGTGGGCAGATACGCAGTATTTT.

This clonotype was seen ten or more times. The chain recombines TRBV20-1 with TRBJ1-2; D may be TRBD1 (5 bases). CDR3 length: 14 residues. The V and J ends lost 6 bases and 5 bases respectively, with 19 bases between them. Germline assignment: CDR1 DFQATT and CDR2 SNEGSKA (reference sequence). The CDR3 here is CSASRLRGKYGYTF. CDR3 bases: TGCAGTGCGTCCAGGTTGAGGGGAAAGTATGGCTACACCTTC.

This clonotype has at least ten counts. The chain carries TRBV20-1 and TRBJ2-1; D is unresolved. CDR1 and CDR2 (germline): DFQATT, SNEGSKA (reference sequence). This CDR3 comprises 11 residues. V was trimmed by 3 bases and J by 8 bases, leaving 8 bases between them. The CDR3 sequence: CSASIRDEQFF. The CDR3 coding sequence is TGCAGTGCTAGTATCCGGGATGAGCAGTTCTTC.